Listed below are T cell receptor beta chains from one sample, sequenced in a study of regulatory T cells in long-lasting Graves disease. Using its own MiXCR run on the multiplex PCR reads, TCRdb lists one record per CDR3 protein. Of about 470,000 distinct CDR3 sequences listed, roughly 21% were seen once; the top ten hold roughly 7%. The source material was peripheral blood mononuclear cells (PBMCs), sampled when the disease was refractory, from a patient treated with antithyroid drugs. These receptor sequences come from a female donor with Graves disease. Both conserved end residues are part of each CDR3. A D gene is named only where the DNA matches it firmly. Where a row states a size, it is once, few, many or the class of an expanded clone; other rows omit it.

d_call	j_call	v_call	clone_size	cdr3_nt	cdr3_aa
TRBD1	TRBJ2-7	TRBV27	few	TGTGCCAGCTCTTGGATCCTACTACCGGGACAGGGGGCCCACGAGCAGTACTTC	CASSWILLPGQGAHEQYF
.	TRBJ2-3	TRBV7-9	few	TGTGCCAGCAGCTTAGTGGGGGTGGGGCCCCCGGATACGCAGTATTTT	CASSLVGVGPPDTQYF
TRBD1	TRBJ2-5	TRBV20-1	many	TGCAGTGCTAGAGCCTCATATCCCGACAGGGAACGAGAGACCCAGTACTTC	CSARASYPDRERETQYF
.	TRBJ2-7	TRBV7-9	.	TGTGCCAGCAGCTTAGTCGGCGGGAACTACGAGCAGTACTTC	CASSLVGGNYEQYF
.	TRBJ2-2	TRBV6-2/TRBV6-3	.	TGTGCCACCGAGGGGGACACCGGGGAGCTGTTTTTT	CATEGDTGELFF
.	TRBJ1-1	TRBV20-1	few	TGCAGTGCTAGGGAAAGGGTCATGAACACTGAAGCTTTCTTT	CSARERVMNTEAFF
.	TRBJ2-5	TRBV27	many	TGTGCCAGCAGTGAGGACGTACAAGAGACCCAGTACTTC	CASSEDVQETQYF
TRBD2	TRBJ2-7	TRBV12-3/TRBV12-4	.	TGTGCCAGCAGTCTGGAAGCGGGAACCTCCTACGAGCAGTACTTC	CASSLEAGTSYEQYF
.	TRBJ1-1	TRBV20-1	.	TGCAGTGCTAGAGTAGGGGGTCGGCGCACTGAAGCTTTCTTT	CSARVGGRRTEAFF
.	TRBJ2-5	TRBV19	.	TGTGCCAGTAGAACTACGGACGGAGCTCAAGAGACCCAGTACTTC	CASRTTDGAQETQYF